This entry describes one T cell receptor (beta chain). This entry belongs to a study of blood T cell repertoires in COVID-19. Using immunoSEQ multiplex PCR, the repertoire was profiled, and TCRdb retains in-frame clones only, with some absent. The sample carries about 250,000 clones, about 80% recorded once. The source is a man between 50 and 59 years old with active or convalescent COVID-19. Sequenced: peripheral blood.

CDR3 coding DNA: TGTGCCAGCAGCGCCCAACAGGGGAGTAGAGAAAAACTGTTTTTT. It encodes CASSAQQGSREKLFF. This chain links TRBV3-1 (or the pseudogene TRBV3-2) with TRBJ1-4; 7 bases fit TRBD1. This CDR3 comprises 15 residues. Germline V gives CDR1 LGHDT, CDR2 YNNKEL (reference sequence). Trimming cost V 5 bases and J 8 bases; bases outside gene matches: 11.